These 26 T cell receptor beta chains came from one sample sequenced in a study of T cell responses to AZD1222 COVID-19 vaccine. Method: immunoSEQ multiplex PCR; TCRdb's copy keeps in-frame clones and lacks some. The sample records about 150,000 clones, 90% to 95% being singletons. Sequencing used peripheral blood, obtained 28 days after the second AZD1222 dose. The source is an adult who received the AZD1222 COVID-19 vaccine.

The V gene is TRBV5-1, the J gene TRBJ2-3; the D is unclear. V dropped 2 bases and J dropped 2 bases, with 0 bases sitting between them. Germline CDR1 and CDR2: SGHRS and YFSETQ. This CDR3 has 11 amino acids. CDR3 in amino acids: CASSFTDTQYF. The CDR3 DNA reads TGCGCCAGCAGCTTCACAGATACGCAGTATTTT.

This chain links TRBV9 with TRBJ2-1, with TRBD2 matching over 8 bases. V trimming: 4 bases; J trimming: 8 bases; junction bases outside the gene matches: 14. The CDR3 is 16 amino acids. Germline lookup yields CDR1 SGDLS and CDR2 YYNGEE. The CDR3 reads CASSPRGGGGLYEQFF. In DNA form, the CDR3 reads TGTGCCAGCAGCCCCCGCGGTGGCGGGGGGTTGTATGAGCAGTTCTTC.

The chain combines TRBV7-9 with TRBJ1-2; D is undetermined. Between the trimmed V and J ends, which lost 5 bases and 5 bases, there was a span of 15 bases. The CDR3 consists of 14 residues. CDR1 is SEHNR, CDR2 FQNEAQ, per germline (reference sequence). The CDR3 sequence is CASSASASGYGYTF. Written as DNA, the CDR3 is TGTGCCAGCAGCGCTTCGGCCAGTGGGTATGGCTACACCTTC.

V is TRBV4-1 and J is TRBJ1-3, with no clear D. CDR1 and CDR2 from the germline V gene are MGHRA and YSYEKL. CDR3 length: 16 amino acids. V was trimmed by 0 bases and J by 6 bases, leaving 15 bases between them. CDR3 protein: CASSQDLVARKNTIYF. CDR3 nucleotides: TGCGCCAGCAGCCAAGATCTCGTTGCTCGGAAAAACACCATATATTTT.

The J gene is TRBJ1-2, the V gene TRBV5-5; 8 bases line up with TRBD1. The CDR3 extends over 14 amino acids. Germline V gene lookup returns CDR1 SGHKS and CDR2 YYEKEE (reference sequence). The V segment lost 4 bases and the J segment 1 base; nucleotides outside the gene matches: 3. The CDR3 DNA sequence: TGTGCCAGCAGCGTGACAGGGGATAACTATGGCTACACCTTC. Translation gives CASSVTGDNYGYTF. The full variable domain, rest sourced from reference TRBV5-5 and TRBJ1-2, is DAGVTQSPTHLIKTRGQQVTLRCSPISGHKSVSWYQQVLGQGPQFIFQYYEKEERGRGNFPDRFSARQFPNYSSELNVNALLLGDSALYLCASSVTGDNYGYTFGSGTRLTVV.

This clone has just one count. The chain carries TRBV4-1 and TRBJ2-2; 16 bases line up with TRBD2. CDR1 MGHRA and CDR2 YSYEKL come from the germline V gene. After removal of 6 bases from V and 9 bases from J, the junction contained 16 bases not matched to a gene. The length of the CDR3 is 19 residues. CDR3 in DNA: TGCGCCAGCAGTCGGGCCGGGACTAGCGGGGGGGTTTCGAACTGGGAGCTGTTTTTT. Its translation: CASSRAGTSGGVSNWELFF.

The chain carries TRBV12-3 or TRBV12-4 and TRBJ2-7; D perhaps matches TRBD2 (5 bases). V lost 7 bases to trimming and J lost 3 bases, with 13 bases between them. CDR3 length: 13 amino acids. The CDR3 protein is CASTAAGGYEQYF. DNA for the CDR3: TGTGCCAGCACCGCCGCGGGTGGCTACGAGCAGTACTTC.

The chain couples TRBV5-1 to TRBJ2-1; 12 bases are a match to TRBD1. Trimming cost V 0 bases and J 7 bases; bases outside gene matches: 5. Germline V gene data show CDR1 as SGHRS and CDR2 as YFSETQ. This CDR3 spans 16 amino acids. CDR3 nucleotides: TGCGCCAGCAGCTTGGGCGGGACAGGGGGCTGGAATGAGCAGTTCTTC. This translates into CASSLGGTGGWNEQFF.

CDR3 sequence (DNA): TGTGCCAGCAGTGAACAGAGTTGGCAGGGCAGGACCGGGGAGCTGTTTTTT. Encoded protein: CASSEQSWQGRTGELFF. The chain carries TRBV6-1 and TRBJ2-2; tentatively, D is TRBD1 (5 bases). This CDR3 spans 17 amino acids. Germline V gene data show CDR1 as MNHNS and CDR2 as SASEGT. Trimming stripped 2 bases from V and 5 bases from J, with 18 bases between.

The gene calls are TRBV6-5 and TRBJ2-5, with D possibly being TRBD2 (6 bases). Trimming shortened V by 7 bases and J by 9 bases, and 15 bases separated the two germline ends. The CDR3 contains 12 residues. Germline V CDR1 and CDR2: MNHEY, SVGAGI. The CDR3 bases are TGTGCCAGCACATCATCTGGGGGGTCCCAGTACTTC. Translating it yields CASTSSGGSQYF.

CDR3 in amino acids: CASSLTVSNQPQHF. In DNA form, the CDR3 reads TGCGCCAGCAGCCTTACTGTTAGCAATCAGCCCCAGCATTTT. This chain joins TRBV4-1 and TRBJ1-5; no reliable D call. The germline CDR1 and CDR2 sequences are MGHRA and YSYEKL. The CDR3 is 14 residues long. Between the trimmed V and J ends, which lost 4 bases and 0 bases, there was a span of 7 bases.

The gene calls are TRBV11-3 and TRBJ1-6; D is uncertain. V was shortened by 5 bases and J by 6 bases, with 8 bases between the two germline ends. Germline CDR1 reads SGHNT; CDR2 reads YENEEA. CDR3 size: 13 residues. The CDR3 DNA follows: TGTGCCAGCAGCATAGGACGTAATTCACCCCTCCACTTT. Translated: CASSIGRNSPLHF.

The chain joins TRBV7-8 to TRBJ1-2; 9 nucleotides align to TRBD1. V trimming: 5 bases; J trimming: 7 bases; junction bases outside the gene matches: 5. The CDR3 has 13 residues. CDR1 is SGHVS, CDR2 FQNEAQ, per germline. The CDR3 DNA reads TGTGCCAGCAGCGTACAGGGGGCCTCTGGCTACACCTTC. Its protein is CASSVQGASGYTF.

The rearrangement links TRBV6-5 to TRBJ1-1; 8 bases match TRBD1. The J segment lost 5 bases and the V segment lost 2 bases, leaving 4 bases of the junction unmatched. The germline CDR1 and CDR2 sequences are MNHEY and SVGAGI. This CDR3 has 14 amino acids. CDR3 sequence reads: CASSYAQGGTEAFF. The CDR3 DNA is TGTGCCAGCAGTTACGCACAGGGGGGGACTGAAGCTTTCTTT.

This clone is medium-sized. The genes are TRBV27 and TRBJ2-3; 10 bases map to TRBD2. Germline CDR1 is MNHEY and CDR2 is SMNVEV (reference sequence). After removal of 7 bases from V and 6 bases from J, the junction contained 4 bases not matched to a gene. This CDR3 is 13 amino acids long. The CDR3 spells CASTYSGGDTQYF. Written as DNA, the CDR3 is TGTGCCAGCACCTATAGCGGGGGGGATACGCAGTATTTT.

This clone has just one count. The chain combines TRBV6-6 with TRBJ1-5; 9 bases align to TRBD1. J was trimmed by 2 bases and V by 2 bases; bases with no gene match: 1. CDR1 and CDR2 from the germline V gene are MNHNY and SVGAGI (reference sequence). The CDR3 covers 15 residues. The CDR3 loop reads CASSYRQGGNQPQHF. DNA for the CDR3: TGTGCCAGCAGTTACCGACAGGGGGGCAATCAGCCCCAGCATTTT.

The J gene is TRBJ2-7, the V gene TRBV19, with a possible D match to TRBD1 (6 bases). CDR3 length: 13 amino acids. Germline CDR1 is LNHDA and CDR2 is SQIVND (reference sequence). The V end lost 10 bases, the J end lost 0 bases, and 13 bases lay between the germline ends. The CDR3 sequence: CATQQGNSYEQYF. CDR3 nucleotides: TGTGCCACCCAACAGGGAAACTCCTACGAGCAGTACTTC.

V is TRBV4-2 and J is TRBJ1-1; maybe TRBD1 (6 bases). The ends were cut back, 0 bases at V and 5 bases at J, with 13 bases in the middle. Germline CDR1 and CDR2: LGHNA and YNFKEQ. The CDR3 loop spans 15 amino acids. The CDR3 here is CASSQEGGLRTEAFF. The CDR3 DNA reads as TGTGCCAGCAGCCAAGAGGGGGGGCTAAGGACTGAAGCTTTCTTT.

The V call is TRBV6-6, the J call TRBJ2-5; D possibly corresponds to TRBD2 (5 bases). Germline V gene lookup returns CDR1 MNHNY and CDR2 SVGAGI (reference sequence). The ends were cut back, 0 bases at V and 2 bases at J, with 7 bases in the middle. This CDR3 has 14 amino acids. The CDR3, as DNA: TGTGCCAGCAGTTACTCCCGGGGTCAAGAGACCCAGTACTTC. This encodes CASSYSRGQETQYF.

For the CDR3, the DNA is TGTGCCAGCAGCTTAACTAGCGTAGATACGCAGTATTTT. Residues: CASSLTSVDTQYF. The chain is built from TRBV9 and TRBJ2-3, with TRBD2 identical over 7 bases. Trimming at V came to 4 bases and at J to 5 bases, leaving 4 bases not matched to a gene. Germline V gene lookup returns CDR1 SGDLS and CDR2 YYNGEE. The CDR3 is 13 amino acids.

The CDR3 loop reads CASSPTGAGEDYGYTF. Written as DNA, the CDR3 is TGTGCCAGCTCCCCGACCGGGGCAGGGGAAGACTATGGCTACACCTTC. The V call is TRBV18, the J call TRBJ1-2; D possibly corresponds to TRBD1 (6 bases). Germline V gene data show CDR1 as KGHSH and CDR2 as LQKENI. CDR3 length: 16 amino acids. V was pared by 6 bases and J by 3 bases, with 20 bases between.

J is TRBJ1-1 and V is TRBV29-1; D remains unclear. This CDR3 region has 14 residues. Deletions cut 4 bases from V and 3 bases from J, with 15 bases between. Germline CDR1 SQVTM, CDR2 ANQGSEA. CDR3 sequence reads: CSVGRTLGDTEAFF. In nucleotides, the CDR3 is TGCAGCGTTGGTAGGACTCTCGGGGACACTGAAGCTTTCTTT.

The V and J genes are TRBV7-9 and TRBJ2-1; D uncertain. V gave up 1 base and J gave up 9 bases, with 10 bases separating them. Germline assignment: CDR1 SEHNR and CDR2 FQNEAQ (reference sequence). The CDR3 consists of 13 residues. DNA for the CDR3: TGTGCCAGCAGCTTAGAGGCTCCCGGTGAGCAGTTCTTC. As protein: CASSLEAPGEQFF.

This chain uses TRBV12-3 or TRBV12-4 with TRBJ1-1, with D uncertain. The CDR3 loop spans 12 amino acids. Trimming stripped 3 bases from V and 4 bases from J, with 6 bases between. In DNA form, the CDR3 reads TGTGCCAGCAGTTTTTTACCCACTGAAGCTTTCTTT. It specifies CASSFLPTEAFF.

J is TRBJ1-2 and V is TRBV6-5; TRBD1 aligns across 7 bases. The CDR3 sequence is 15 residues long. Losses at the gene ends were 2 bases for V and 4 bases for J; bases not matched to a gene: 7. Germline CDR1 reads MNHEY; CDR2 reads SVGAGI. DNA of the CDR3: TGTGCCAGCAGTTACGGGACAGCCTCTAGCTATGGCTACACCTTC. Protein sequence: CASSYGTASSYGYTF.

The chain uses TRBV11-3 and TRBJ1-1, with D possibly matching TRBD1 (6 bases). Deletions cut 5 bases from V and 8 bases from J, with 12 bases between. The germline gives CDR1 SGHNT, CDR2 YENEEA. The CDR3 contains 12 residues. In DNA, the CDR3 is TGTGCCAGCAGCCATACAGGGCCCGAAGCTTTCTTT. Its translation: CASSHTGPEAFF. The variable domain in full, completed from reference TRBV11-3 and TRBJ1-1, reads EAGVVQSPRYKIIEKKQPVAFWCNPISGHNTLYWYLQNLGQGPELLIRYENEEAVDDSQLPKDRFSAERLKGVDSTLKIQPAELGDSAVYLCASSHTGPEAFFGQGTRLTVV.